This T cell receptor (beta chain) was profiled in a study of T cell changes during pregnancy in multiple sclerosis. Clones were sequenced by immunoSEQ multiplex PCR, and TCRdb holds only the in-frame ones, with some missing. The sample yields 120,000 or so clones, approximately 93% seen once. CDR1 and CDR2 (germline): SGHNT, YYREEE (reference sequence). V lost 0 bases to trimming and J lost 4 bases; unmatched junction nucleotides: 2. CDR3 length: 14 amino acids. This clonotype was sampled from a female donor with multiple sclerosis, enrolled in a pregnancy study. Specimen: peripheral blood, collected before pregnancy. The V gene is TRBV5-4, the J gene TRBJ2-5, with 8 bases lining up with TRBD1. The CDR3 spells CASSLATGVETQYF. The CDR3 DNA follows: TGTGCCAGCAGCTTGGCGACAGGGGTAGAGACCCAGTACTTC.